This entry concerns a single T cell receptor (beta chain). Its target antigen remains unknown. Base qualities are missing; no much larger clone stands one base away. For CDR1 and CDR2, the germline V gene lists SNHLY and FYNNEI. From the cysteine through the phenylalanine, the CDR3 covers 13 amino acids. Of the read, only the CDR3 DNA is kept; its 39 bases are in frame from base 1. Ends trimmed: V by 8 bases, J by 4 bases; bases unmatched to a gene: 6. The source of the sample is a study of blood T cell repertoires in COVID-19 (dated by TCRdb to about 2020). About the study as a whole: Samples covering the acute and convalescent phases of COVID-19 were provided by collaborators in the United States, Italy and Spain. The material from the prospective study consisted of cDNA or gDNA derived from T cells, B-cell-depleted T cells, or PBMCs. Deeply sampled blood TCRbeta repertoires from subjects exposed to, actively infected with, or recovered from COVID-19 were included in the dataset. The repertoires were released in a freely available public database intended as a resource for research on the immune response to SARS-CoV-2. Samples came from the ongoing ImmuneRACE study (first 160 participants) plus 1,254 subjects from 6 global collaborators. Sample metadata almost always included a de-identified subject ID, COVID-19 status, age in years and sex. Where HLA class I and class II types were available, the types were taken from metadata supplied by the sample provider, not from assay-based typing.

At one collaborating source in Seattle, patients were enrolled during active infection and were followed longitudinally through the course of disease. Collaborating institutions collected whole blood in K2EDTA tubes following their own protocols. For TCRbeta analysis, collaborators shipped samples in one of three forms: frozen whole blood, isolated PBMCs, or DNA extracted from either of those sample types. TCRbeta CDR3 regions were amplified from genomic DNA by means of the immunoSEQ Assay, a bias-controlled multiplex PCR. The original pipeline was this. Nucleated cell counts per sample were estimated from amplification of reference gene primers within the assay. To quantify the absolute abundance of each unique TCRbeta CDR3 rearrangement, sequence reads were collapsed and filtered. For each sample, productive Simpson clonality was calculated by taking the square root of Simpson's diversity index across productive rearrangements. TCRdb provides this immuneACCESS table in a form limited to in-frame rearrangements. Some clones are lacking; in checked studies, under half of them reflect an unresolved V gene, and why the rest are absent is not known. That table gives V, J and clone size, and the DNA gave D and trimming. This sample has about 440,000 clones in its table, and about 91% of those were observed once. The ten largest clonotypes hold roughly 12% of the sample.

The paper as a whole reports these results and caveats: How much clinical and demographic metadata was included differed by source and by participant, and the metadata was provided uncurated.

The chain is made from TRBV2 and TRBJ2-7, and TRBD1 aligns with 9 junction nucleotides. This receptor was obtained from a woman aged 45-65 years with COVID-19, enrolled during active disease. Sequencing was performed on peripheral blood. The bases are TGTGCCAGCGCCCGGGACAGGGAATACGAGCAGTACTTC. This translates into CASARDREYEQYF. With the portions outside the CDR3 filled from the reference TRBV2 and TRBJ2-7 genes, the complete variable region becomes EPEVTQTPSHQVTQMGQEVILRCVPISNHLYFYWYRQILGQKVEFLVSFYNNEISEKSEIFDDQFSVERPDGSNFTLKIRSTKLEDSAMYFCASARDREYEQYFGPGTRLTVT.